This T cell receptor beta chain was recovered during a study of shared clonotypes between healthy human individuals. V lost 5 bases and J 0 bases, leaving 5 bases between the germline ends. CDR1 and CDR2 (germline): SGHVS, FNYEAQ. The CDR3 is 12 residues long. A note on this clone: The same CDR3 is also encoded by other DNA sequences in this sample.

Assay used: immunoSEQ multiplex PCR; TCRdb lists only in-frame clones, some missing. The sample includes about 1 million clones, about 75% seen only once; the top ten take about 1.4%. Sequenced: memory CD4+ T cells sorted from blood. Subset in this sample: CD45RA-negative fraction. The chain combines TRBV7-6 with TRBJ2-7; D not certain. This clonotype was sampled from a man between 18 and 35 years old in good health. The CDR3 protein is CASSLNSYEQYF. CDR3 bases: TGTGCCAGCAGCCTTAACTCCTACGAGCAGTACTTC.